These 14 T cell receptor beta chains were all obtained from the same sample, sequenced in a study of T-cell reconstitution after alpha-beta-depleted transplantation in children listed by TCRdb under 2016. The receptor library was made with PCR. The run used an Illumina HiSeq 2500. TCR library preparation used molecular barcoding, with unique molecular identifiers applied to normalize quantification of the TCRbeta repertoire. TCRdb took the public reads, trimmed them with fastp at Q25, ran MiXCR for clone calling and kept in-frame beta chains. Identical CDR3 protein sequences are pooled into one entry, listed with their most common genes and DNA. For this sample the table gives more than 550,000 distinct CDR3 sequences, of which roughly a tenth were detected only once. In total, the top ten clones hold 4% to 5% of the sample. The specimen comprised PBMCs from the stem cell graft donor, sampled from the stem cell graft. These receptors came from a human donor who donated a stem cell graft to a child with acute myeloid leukemia.

This clonotype was detected many times. The gene calls are TRBV27 and TRBJ2-1; the D is unclear. The CDR3 extends over 13 amino acids. The V end lost 3 bases, the J end lost 4 bases, and 7 bases lay between the germline ends. In germline, CDR1 is MNHEY, CDR2 SMNVEV (reference sequence). The CDR3 loop reads CASSFIQYNEQFF. The CDR3 nucleotides read TGTGCCAGCAGTTTTATTCAATACAATGAGCAGTTCTTC.

The J gene is TRBJ2-2, the V gene TRBV7-2, with 11 bases identical to TRBD1. Germline V gene lookup returns CDR1 SGHTA and CDR2 FQGNSA. The CDR3 covers 15 residues. The V and J ends lost 7 bases and 7 bases, in that order; junction bases with no gene match: 8. For the CDR3, the DNA is TGTGCCAGCATCCTGGACAGGGGGCGGGGCGGGGAGCTGTTTTTT. Its translation is CASILDRGRGGELFF.

This clonotype was seen at least ten times. The chain links TRBV29-1 to TRBJ2-7, with 14 bases matching TRBD2. Germline V gives CDR1 SQVTM, CDR2 ANQGSEA. CDR3 length: 17 residues. Trimming removed 6 bases from V and 3 bases from J; junction bases left unmatched: 13. The CDR3 coding sequence is TGCAGCGTGCTTTCCGGGACTAGCGGGAGAAATCTCTACGAGCAGTACTTC. Its translation: CSVLSGTSGRNLYEQYF.

This clonotype was detected only a few times. The V gene is TRBV7-2, the J gene TRBJ1-1; TRBD1 matches 10 bases. Germline V gene data show CDR1 as SGHTA and CDR2 as FQGNSA. This CDR3 is 17 amino acids long. Trimming removed 2 bases from V and 3 bases from J; junction bases left unmatched: 9. CDR3 DNA sequence: TGTGCCAGCAGCTTATTTCGCGGGGGACAGGGGTACACTGAAGCTTTCTTT. Amino acid sequence: CASSLFRGGQGYTEAFF.

The J gene is TRBJ1-5, the V gene TRBV6-1, with 7 bases matching TRBD1. V shed 5 bases and J 0 bases; nucleotides not matched to a gene: 4. The length of the CDR3 is 15 residues. CDR1 and CDR2 from the germline V gene are MNHNS and SASEGT. The DNA of the CDR3 is TGTGCCAGCAGTCCCCCAGGGGGTAGCAATCAGCCCCAGCATTTT. Protein sequence: CASSPPGGSNQPQHF.

This clonotype was picked up many times. This chain joins TRBV11-2 and TRBJ2-7; 14 nucleotides align to TRBD2. CDR1 and CDR2 from the germline V gene are SGHAT and FQNNGV. The V and J ends lost 5 bases and 1 base, in that order; junction bases with no gene match: 10. This CDR3 spans 18 amino acids. For the CDR3, the DNA is TGTGCCAGCAGCCGCGGACTAGCGGGAGGTGTAAGTTCCTACGAGCAGTACTTC. This encodes CASSRGLAGGVSSYEQYF.

This chain connects TRBV11-1 to TRBJ2-6, with 7 bases aligning to TRBD1. V shed 5 bases and J 0 bases; nucleotides not matched to a gene: 10. Germline values: CDR1 SGHAT, CDR2 FQDESV (reference sequence). The CDR3 loop spans 18 amino acids. CDR3 amino acids: CASSPRGPPISGANVLTF. DNA of the CDR3: TGTGCCAGCAGCCCGAGGGGGCCCCCTATCTCTGGGGCCAACGTCCTGACTTTC.

This clonotype was seen a few times. The rearrangement uses TRBV29-1 and TRBJ2-7; 8 bases line up with TRBD1. The CDR3 consists of 19 residues. V shed 0 bases, J shed 4 bases, and the junction held 20 bases outside the gene matches. CDR1 and CDR2 from the germline V gene are SQVTM and ANQGSEA. The DNA of the CDR3 is TGCAGCGTTGAAGAAAGGCGGATGAGAGTACAGGGGGACTTTTACGAGCAGTACTTC. Its protein product is CSVEERRMRVQGDFYEQYF.

This clonotype was seen a few times. The chain employs TRBV12-3 or TRBV12-4 and TRBJ2-1, with 7 bases that match TRBD2. The CDR3 sequence is 12 residues long. V dropped 4 bases and J dropped 14; count of bases not matched to a gene: 8. CDR3 in DNA: TGTGCCAGCAGTTGGGGAGGGACGACAAAGTTCTTC. Residues: CASSWGGTTKFF.

The table lists this clonotype with many counts. The chain joins TRBV7-2 to TRBJ2-1; D is undetermined. Germline V gene data show CDR1 as SGHTA and CDR2 as FQGNSA. Trimming shortened V by 5 bases and J by 10 bases, and 12 bases separated the two germline ends. This CDR3 has 12 residues. The CDR3 sequence: CASSPPSVEQFF. The DNA for the CDR3 is TGTGCCAGCAGCCCCCCGTCAGTGGAGCAGTTCTTC.

V is TRBV28 and J is TRBJ2-2, with D unresolved. Germline V gene data show CDR1 as MDHEN and CDR2 as SYDVKM. CDR3 length: 12 amino acids. Between the trimmed V and J ends, which lost 5 bases and 5 bases, there was a span of 6 bases. CDR3 nucleotide sequence: TGTGCCAGCAGTACCTTAACCGGGGAGCTGTTTTTT. It specifies CASSTLTGELFF.

The chain has TRBV2 and TRBJ2-7, with unresolved D. CDR1 is SNHLY, CDR2 FYNNEI, per germline. CDR3 size: 16 residues. Trimming removed 2 bases from V and 1 base from J, with 15 bases in between. Here the CDR3 DNA reads TGTGCCAGCAGTGAATCTAGGTGGGAAGGGTCCTACGAGCAGTACTTC. Protein: CASSESRWEGSYEQYF. Variable domain in full (rest from reference TRBV2 and TRBJ2-7): EPEVTQTPSHQVTQMGQEVILRCVPISNHLYFYWYRQILGQKVEFLVSFYNNEISEKSEIFDDQFSVERPDGSNFTLKIRSTKLEDSAMYFCASSESRWEGSYEQYFGPGTRLTVT.

This clonotype has only a few counts. The chain employs TRBV2 and TRBJ1-2; weak D call: TRBD1 (6 bases). There are 13 residues in the CDR3. Trimming cost V 3 bases and J 4 bases, with 9 bases left between them. CDR1 is SNHLY, CDR2 FYNNEI, per germline. CDR3 residues: CASSDQGLYGYTF. The CDR3 coding sequence is TGTGCCAGCAGTGACCAGGGGCTCTATGGCTACACCTTC. Full variable domain (missing parts from reference TRBV2 and TRBJ1-2): EPEVTQTPSHQVTQMGQEVILRCVPISNHLYFYWYRQILGQKVEFLVSFYNNEISEKSEIFDDQFSVERPDGSNFTLKIRSTKLEDSAMYFCASSDQGLYGYTFGSGTRLTVV.

This clonotype appeared many times. The junction departs from germline at one end; a sequencing error may be responsible. The genes are TRBV7-7 and TRBJ2-1; TRBD2 is a possible D gene (6 bases). The CDR3 extends over 15 amino acids. Germline V gene sequence: CDR1 SSHAT, CDR2 FNYEAQ (reference sequence). The CDR3 DNA follows: TGTGCTAGCAGCCCGAACCCCGGGAGTGACAATGAGCAGTTCTTC. Translating it yields CASSPNPGSDNEQFF.